This TCR beta chain was sequenced during a study of T cell responses to AZD1222 COVID-19 vaccine. Study-wide results and limits: Rises in breadth and depth of Spike-specific TCRs came after two AZD1222 doses.

CDR3 length equals 14 residues. V lost 4 bases, J lost 2 bases, and 7 bases stayed unmatched. The germline gives CDR1 SQVTM, CDR2 ANQGSEA. Sequencing was performed with immunoSEQ multiplex PCR; in TCRdb, only in-frame clones are kept and a portion is missing. The sample carries fewer than 200,000 clones, roughly 92% recorded once. A single count supports this clone. What it binds is not known. The sample in question was peripheral blood, obtained on day 0 of AZD1222 vaccination. The chain joins TRBV29-1 to TRBJ1-1, with 7 bases that match TRBD1. The receptor was derived from an adult in good health. The CDR3 sequence: CSVATTGYNTEAFF. For the CDR3, the DNA is TGCAGCGTTGCCACGACAGGGTACAACACTGAAGCTTTCTTT. Variable domain in full (rest from reference TRBV29-1 and TRBJ1-1): SAVISQKPSRDICQRGTSLTIQCQVDSQVTMMFWYRQQPGQSLTLIATANQGSEATYESGFVIDKFPISRPNLTFSTLTVSNMSPEDSSIYLCSVATTGYNTEAFFGQGTRLTVV.